This T cell receptor (beta chain) comes out of a study of T cell responses to AZD1222 COVID-19 vaccine. Concerning this clone: Its specificity is unknown.

Whole-study findings and limits: The peak T cell response came first, and repertoires were sampled only after it. Donors in the cohort were predominantly white British and more often female, and clonal diversity was possibly underestimated. Seropositive at baseline were only a handful of AZD1222 recipients. Researchers report vaccine-associated CD4 TCRs spanning spike, with dominance at 160-218 and 743-854.

Method: immunoSEQ multiplex PCR; TCRdb's copy keeps in-frame clones and lacks some. The sample holds about 18,000 clones; 89% are singletons and the top ten take roughly 8.7%. The CDR3 sequence is 16 residues long. Germline V gives CDR1 KGHDR, CDR2 SFDVKD. V lost 1 base and J 6 bases, leaving 15 bases between the germline ends. The chain has TRBV24-1 and TRBJ2-1, with a weak D call TRBD2 (5 bases). The specimen comprised peripheral blood, sampled 28 days after the second AZD1222 dose. The clonotype originates from an adult who received the AZD1222 COVID-19 vaccine. For the CDR3, the DNA is TGTGCCACCAGTGATTTTGAGATAGCGCGAGCCAATGAGCAGTTCTTC. It codes for CATSDFEIARANEQFF.